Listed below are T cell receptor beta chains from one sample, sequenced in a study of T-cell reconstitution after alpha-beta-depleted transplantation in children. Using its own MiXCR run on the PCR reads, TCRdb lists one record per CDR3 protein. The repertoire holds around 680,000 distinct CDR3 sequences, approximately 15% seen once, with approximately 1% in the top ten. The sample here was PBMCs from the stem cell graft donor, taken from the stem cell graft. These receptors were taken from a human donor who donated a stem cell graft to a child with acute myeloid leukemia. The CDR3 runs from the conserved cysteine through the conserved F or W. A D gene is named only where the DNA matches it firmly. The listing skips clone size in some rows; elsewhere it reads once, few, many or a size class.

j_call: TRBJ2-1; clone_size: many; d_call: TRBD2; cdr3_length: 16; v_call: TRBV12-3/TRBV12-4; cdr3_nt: TGTGCCAGCAGTTTAGTAAGGCGGGGGGGATACAATGAGCAGTTCTTC; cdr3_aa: CASSLVRRGGYNEQFF
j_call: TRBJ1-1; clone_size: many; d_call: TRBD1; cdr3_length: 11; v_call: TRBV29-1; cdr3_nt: TGCAGCGGACGCGGACAGGGGAGAGCTTTCTTT; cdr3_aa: CSGRGQGRAFF
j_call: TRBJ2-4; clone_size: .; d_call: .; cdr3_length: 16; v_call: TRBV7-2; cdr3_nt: TGTGCCAGCAGCTCAGTTGGGGCCCCAGCCAAAAACATTCAGTACTTC; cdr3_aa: CASSSVGAPAKNIQYF
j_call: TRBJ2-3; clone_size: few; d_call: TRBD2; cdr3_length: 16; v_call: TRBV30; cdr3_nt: TGTGCCTGGAGTGGGGCTAGCGGGCTAGGGCGGGGTACGCAGTATTTT; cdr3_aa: CAWSGASGLGRGTQYF
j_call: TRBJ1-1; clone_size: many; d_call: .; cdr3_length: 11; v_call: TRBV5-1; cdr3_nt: TGCGCCAGCAGCGATGCGGTTGAAGCTTTCTTT; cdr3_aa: CASSDAVEAFF
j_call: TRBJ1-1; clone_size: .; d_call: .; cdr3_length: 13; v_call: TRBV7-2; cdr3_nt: TGTGCCAGCAGCTTAGAATACCCAGGGGAAGCTTTCTTT; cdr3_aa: CASSLEYPGEAFF
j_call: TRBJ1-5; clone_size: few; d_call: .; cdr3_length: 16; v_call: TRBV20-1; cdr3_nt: TGCAGTGCTAGAGATCCCACCCTGGGGCGCAATCAGCCCCAGCATTTT; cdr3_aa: CSARDPTLGRNQPQHF
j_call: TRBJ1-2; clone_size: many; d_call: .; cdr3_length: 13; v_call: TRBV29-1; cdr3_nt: TGCAGCGTTAAAACTCCCGGGAACTATGGCTACACCTTC; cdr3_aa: CSVKTPGNYGYTF
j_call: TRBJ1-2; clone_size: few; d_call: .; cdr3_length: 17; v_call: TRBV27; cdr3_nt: TGTGCCAGCAGTTTATTCGCAGGGGAGGTATTTAGCGATGGCTACACCTTC; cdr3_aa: CASSLFAGEVFSDGYTF
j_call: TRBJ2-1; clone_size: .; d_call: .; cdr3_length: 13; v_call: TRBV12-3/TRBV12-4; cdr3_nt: TGTGCCAGCAGCCGCCCCAGGGTAAATGAGCAGTTCTTC; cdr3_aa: CASSRPRVNEQFF
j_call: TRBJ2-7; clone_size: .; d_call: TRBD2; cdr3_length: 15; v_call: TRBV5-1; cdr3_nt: TGCGCCAGCAGCCGGACTAGCGGACAATTAGGGGAGCAGTACTTC; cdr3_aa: CASSRTSGQLGEQYF
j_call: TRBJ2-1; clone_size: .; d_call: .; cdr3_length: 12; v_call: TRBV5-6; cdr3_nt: TGTGCCAGCAGCTACACCGACAATGAGCAGTTCTTC; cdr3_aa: CASSYTDNEQFF
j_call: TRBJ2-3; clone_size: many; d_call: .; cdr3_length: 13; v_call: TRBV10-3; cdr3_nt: TGTGCCATCAGTATACAGGACACAGATACGCAGTATTTT; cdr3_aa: CAISIQDTDTQYF
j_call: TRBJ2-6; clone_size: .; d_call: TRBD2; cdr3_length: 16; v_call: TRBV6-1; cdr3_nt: TGTGCCAGCAGTGGACTAGCGTCCCCTGGGGCCAACGTCCTGACTTTC; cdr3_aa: CASSGLASPGANVLTF
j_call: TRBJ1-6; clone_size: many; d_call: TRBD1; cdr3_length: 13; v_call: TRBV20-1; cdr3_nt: TGCAGTGCTTACGGACAGGGGAATTCACCCCTCCACTTT; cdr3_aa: CSAYGQGNSPLHF
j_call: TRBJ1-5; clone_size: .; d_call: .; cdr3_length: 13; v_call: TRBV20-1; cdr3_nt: TGCAGTGCTAGTCCGCAGGGTGACCAGCCCCAGCATTTT; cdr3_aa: CSASPQGDQPQHF
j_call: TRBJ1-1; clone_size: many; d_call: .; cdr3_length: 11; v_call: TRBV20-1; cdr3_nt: TGCAGTGCTAGGGTTACAGGTGAAGCTTTCTTT; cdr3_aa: CSARVTGEAFF
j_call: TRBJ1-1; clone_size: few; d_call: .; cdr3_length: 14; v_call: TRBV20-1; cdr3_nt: TGCAGTGCTAAAGGGGTGGGGCTTGGCACTGAAGCTTTCTTT; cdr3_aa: CSAKGVGLGTEAFF
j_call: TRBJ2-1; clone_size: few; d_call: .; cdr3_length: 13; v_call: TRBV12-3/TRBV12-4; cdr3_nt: TGTGCCAGCAGTTTGCTAGCCAGCAATGAGCAGTTCTTC; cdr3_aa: CASSLLASNEQFF
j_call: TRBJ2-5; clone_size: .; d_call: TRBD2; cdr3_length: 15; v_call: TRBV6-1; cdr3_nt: TGTGCCAGCAGTGAAATTATGCGGGGGAGCGAGACCCAGTACTTC; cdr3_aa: CASSEIMRGSETQYF
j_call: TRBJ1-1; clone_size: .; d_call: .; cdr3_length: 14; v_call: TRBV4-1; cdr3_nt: TGCGCCAGCAGCCAAGATCGGCAGAGCACTGAAGCTTTCTTT; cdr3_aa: CASSQDRQSTEAFF
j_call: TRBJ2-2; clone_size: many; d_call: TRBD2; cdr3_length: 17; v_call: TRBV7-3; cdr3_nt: TGTGCCAGCAGCTTGGGACTAGCGGGGACAATGACCGGGGAGCTGTTTTTT; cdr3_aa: CASSLGLAGTMTGELFF
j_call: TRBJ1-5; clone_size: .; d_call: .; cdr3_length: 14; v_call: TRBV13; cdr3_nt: TGTGCCAGCAGCTCCGGACGGAATAATCAGCCCCAGCATTTT; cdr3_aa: CASSSGRNNQPQHF
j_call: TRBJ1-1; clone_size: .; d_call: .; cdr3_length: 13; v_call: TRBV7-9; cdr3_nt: TGTGCCAGCAGCTCCCCTCAGGGGACTGAAGCTTTCTTT; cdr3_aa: CASSSPQGTEAFF
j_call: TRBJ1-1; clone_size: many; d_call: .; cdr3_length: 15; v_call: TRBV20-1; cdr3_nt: TGCAGTGCTAGAGATCAGAACGGGCTGAACACTGAAGCTTTCTTT; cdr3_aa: CSARDQNGLNTEAFF
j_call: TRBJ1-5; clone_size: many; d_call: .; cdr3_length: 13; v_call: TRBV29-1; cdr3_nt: TGCAGCGTTGCAGGGGATGGCAATCAGCCCCAGCATTTT; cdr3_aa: CSVAGDGNQPQHF
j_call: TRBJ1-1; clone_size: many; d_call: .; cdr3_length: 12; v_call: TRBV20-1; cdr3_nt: TGCAGTGCCTGGGGGGCGAACACTGAAGCTTTCTTT; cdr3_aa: CSAWGANTEAFF